One sample yielded the 8 T cell receptor beta chains listed below, sequenced in a study of vaccination and CD4 T cells after COVID-19. Documented treatment: roughly nine-day PBMC culture with coronavirus spike peptide pools or control peptides (ViraFEST assay). Cultured CD4+ T cell DNA underwent sequencing with the Oncomine TCR Beta short-read assay. Using its own MiXCR run on the PCR reads, TCRdb lists one record per CDR3 protein. This repertoire shows fewer than 15,000 distinct CDR3 sequences, roughly 27% found once; its top ten account for approximately 15%. Their target antigens are unknown. Input material: cultured CD4+ T cells from blood. The receptors stem from a human donor with COVID-19.

The gene calls are TRBV11-3 and TRBJ2-7, with D maybe TRBD1 (5 bases). The germline V and J ends were trimmed by 2 bases and 9 bases, with 17 bases remaining between them. There are 14 residues in the CDR3. Germline-derived CDR1 and CDR2 are SGHNT and YENEEA. Here the CDR3 reads CASSLRQKGEAQYF. For the CDR3, the DNA is TGTGCCAGCAGCTTAAGACAGAAGGGTGAGGCGCAGTACTTC.

This chain uses TRBV6-2 or TRBV6-3 with TRBJ2-2; unclear D gene. Germline-derived CDR1 and CDR2 are MNHEY and SVGEGT. The CDR3 runs to 13 residues. V lost 7 bases to trimming and J lost 1 base, with 7 bases between them. CDR3 in DNA: TGTGCCAGCAAGACAATGAACACCGGGGAGCTGTTTTTT. This sequence encodes CASKTMNTGELFF.

This chain uses TRBV27 with TRBJ2-1; TRBD2 matches at 9 bases. Germline V lookup: CDR1 MNHEY, CDR2 SMNVEV (reference sequence). The V and J ends lost 3 bases and 6 bases, in that order; junction bases with no gene match: 12. The CDR3 loop spans 17 amino acids. The CDR3 loop reads CASSFISGGLGSNEQFF. CDR3 in DNA: TGTGCCAGCAGTTTTATTAGCGGGGGCTTGGGGTCCAATGAGCAGTTCTTC.

This clonotype appeared a few times. V is TRBV18 and J is TRBJ2-5; TRBD1 matches 7 bases. Losses at the gene ends were 6 bases for V and 5 bases for J; bases not matched to a gene: 12. The CDR3 has 15 amino acids. Germline V gene lookup returns CDR1 KGHSH and CDR2 LQKENI. CDR3 residues: CASSSRTGRFETQYF. The CDR3 nucleotides read TGTGCCAGCTCCTCACGGACAGGACGGTTCGAGACCCAGTACTTC.

This clonotype was counted between two and nine times. The chain recombines TRBV2 with TRBJ1-1, with 7 nucleotides matching TRBD1. Germline V CDR1 and CDR2: SNHLY, FYNNEI. Trimming removed 7 bases from V and 11 bases from J; junction bases left unmatched: 10. This CDR3 is 12 amino acids long. The DNA of the CDR3 is TGTGCCAGCATTCCGGACAGGAGTGACGCTTTCTTT. Amino acid sequence: CASIPDRSDAFF.

This clonotype came up a few times. The V and J genes are TRBV29-1 and TRBJ1-5; no clear D gene. The CDR3 has 14 residues. V was pared by 4 bases and J by 0 bases, with 10 bases between. The germline V gene encodes CDR1 SQVTM and CDR2 ANQGSEA. CDR3 sequence reads: CSVGARGSNQPQHF. The CDR3 bases are TGCAGCGTTGGAGCTCGGGGTAGCAATCAGCCCCAGCATTTT.

The gene calls are TRBV20-1 and TRBJ2-3; D unclear. There are 13 residues in the CDR3. Trimming stripped 2 bases from V and 9 bases from J, with 15 bases between. The germline V gene has CDR1 DFQATT and CDR2 SNEGSKA (reference sequence). CDR3 in amino acids: CSARSDPAGTQYF. DNA for the CDR3: TGCAGTGCTAGATCCGACCCTGCTGGGACGCAGTATTTT.

The CDR3 region is CASSPGTGAYEQYF. CDR3 DNA sequence: TGTGCCAGCTCTCCCGGGACAGGGGCGTACGAGCAGTACTTC. The genes are TRBV18 and TRBJ2-7; 10 bases map to TRBD1. V was pared by 6 bases and J by 4 bases, with 6 bases of the junction left unmatched. CDR3 length: 14 amino acids. Per the germline V gene, CDR1 is KGHSH and CDR2 is LQKENI. Drawing the rest from reference TRBV18 and TRBJ2-7, the complete variable domain is NAGVMQNPRHLVRRRGQEARLRCSPMKGHSHVYWYRQLPEEGLKFMVYLQKENIIDESGMPKERFSAEFPKEGPSILRIQQVVRGDSAAYFCASSPGTGAYEQYFGPGTRLTVT.